These T cell receptor beta chains were read from a single sample in a study of graft-versus-host responses after intestinal transplantation. Assay used: immunoSEQ multiplex PCR; TCRdb lists only in-frame clones, some missing. The sample lists roughly 6,900 clones; approximately 25% were seen once. Sequences were derived from alloreactive CD8+ T cells from a mixed lymphocyte reaction culture, sampled before transplantation. These TCRs come from a human patient who was an organ donor for intestinal transplantation. Both conserved end residues are part of each CDR3. Each record gives: J gene, V gene, clone size, D gene, CDR3 DNA, CDR3 protein. D genes are given only for firm matches. Not all rows give a size; the values are once, few, many and, for expanded clones, a class.

TRBJ2-7	TRBV6-4	NA	NA	TGTGCCAGCAGTGACCCCTCGTCAGGGGGGACCTACGAGCAGTACTTC	CASSDPSSGGTYEQYF
TRBJ2-7	TRBV4-3	NA	NA	TGCGCCAGCAGCCAAGAACCAACTAGCTACGAGCAGTACTTC	CASSQEPTSYEQYF
TRBJ2-7	TRBV7-9	few	NA	TGTGCCAGCAGCTACGGGACTGGGTACGAGCAGTACTTC	CASSYGTGYEQYF
TRBJ1-6	TRBV6-5	NA	NA	TGTGCCAGCAGTTACCATGGAATGAGTTCACCCCTCCACTTT	CASSYHGMSSPLHF
TRBJ2-1	TRBV5-1	few	TRBD2	TGCGCCAGCAGCTTGGGGACTAGCAACTGGGATGAGCAGTTCTTC	CASSLGTSNWDEQFF
TRBJ2-7	TRBV10-2	NA	NA	TGCGCCAGCTGGGACGGCTCTACACTAGGGTACGAGCAGTACTTT	CASWDGSTLGYEQYF
TRBJ1-1	TRBV4-2	few	TRBD1	TGTGCCAGCACCCAAAGTGAGGGACAGGGGGCCTGGAACACTGAAGCTTTCTTT	CASTQSEGQGAWNTEAFF
TRBJ1-2	TRBV4-1	once	TRBD1	TGCGCCAGCAGCCATCTGGGACAGAACTATGGCTACACCTTC	CASSHLGQNYGYTF
TRBJ2-7	TRBV19	NA	NA	TGTGCCAGTAGTATAGATGTTGGGGGAGCGTACGAGCAGTACTTC	CASSIDVGGAYEQYF
TRBJ2-7	TRBV27	few	TRBD2	TGTGCCAGCAGTTGGAGCGGGAGGTACGAGCAGTACTTC	CASSWSGRYEQYF
TRBJ2-3	TRBV5-1	few	NA	TGCGCCAGCAGCTTTTGGATTGCTTTGACAGATACGCAGTATTTT	CASSFWIALTDTQYF
TRBJ1-3	TRBV27	few	NA	TGTGCCAGCTCACTCCGTGGGGGCCCTGGAAACACCATATATTTT	CASSLRGGPGNTIYF
TRBJ2-5	TRBV14	NA	TRBD2	TGTGCCAGCAGCCAACCAGAAGAAATTAGCGGGAGGGCCATCCTGGGTATAGTGGAGACCCAGTACTTC	CASSQPEEISGRAILGIVETQYF
TRBJ2-1	TRBV27	NA	TRBD2	TGTGCCAGCAGATATTTGAGCGGGGGGCCCTACGATGAGCAGTTCTTC	CASRYLSGGPYDEQFF
TRBJ2-1	TRBV7-3	NA	NA	TGCGCCAGCAGCCAAGATGTAGCGGCGGTCTCCTACAATGAGCAGTTCTTC	CASSQDVAAVSYNEQFF
TRBJ2-7	TRBV29-1	NA	NA	TGCAGCGTTGAGGGGGGTACCTACGAGCAGTACTTC	CSVEGGTYEQYF
TRBJ1-1	TRBV7-9	few	NA	TGTGCCAGCAGCCCCCCCTGGGGGGCGATTTGGTACACTGAAGCTTTCTTT	CASSPPWGAIWYTEAFF
TRBJ1-2	TRBV28	NA	NA	TGTGCCAGCAGTTTGAGCTATGGCTACACCTTC	CASSLSYGYTF
TRBJ2-1	TRBV27	medium-sized	TRBD2	TGTGCCAGCAGTTTACTAGCGGGAGCCTACAATGAGCAGTTCTTC	CASSLLAGAYNEQFF
TRBJ1-5	TRBV28	NA	TRBD1	TGTGCCAGCAGGACAGGGGGCAATCAGCCCCAGCATTTT	CASRTGGNQPQHF
TRBJ2-7	TRBV9	NA	NA	TGTGCCAGCAGCGTAGGGACATCCTACGAGCAGTACTTC	CASSVGTSYEQYF
TRBJ2-2	TRBV6-1	NA	NA	TGTGCCAGCCGGGGAGGACAGGAGCACCGGGGAGCTGTTTTT	CASRGGQEHRGAVF
TRBJ2-3	TRBV6-4	NA	TRBD1	TGTGCCAGCCGTAGGAGGACAGGGGATCTCCTTAGCACAGATACGCAGTATTTT	CASRRRTGDLLSTDTQYF
TRBJ2-7	TRBV5-2	NA	NA	TGCGCCAGCAGGGGACTAGCGGGAGAGCAGTACTTC	CASRGLAGEQYF
TRBJ2-3	TRBV10-3	few	TRBD2	TGTGCCATCAGTGAGCCCACATGGGCAGCGGGAGGAGTAGATACGCAGTATTTT	CAISEPTWAAGGVDTQYF
TRBJ2-3	TRBV7-6	NA	TRBD1	TGTGCCAGCAGCCAGGACAGGGGGCCCTATATCCCACCCACAGATACGCAGTATTTT	CASSQDRGPYIPPTDTQYF
TRBJ2-3	TRBV6-6	few	NA	TGTGCCAGCAGGCGTAGTTGGACAGATACGCAGTATTTT	CASRRSWTDTQYF
TRBJ2-5	TRBV7-2	NA	TRBD2	TGTGCCAGCAGCTTAGCTAGCGGGCAAGAGACCCAGTACTTC	CASSLASGQETQYF
TRBJ1-1	TRBV6-5	few	NA	TGTGCCAGCAGTTACGCCCTGGGGGGAGGGTCTGAAGCTTTCTTT	CASSYALGGGSEAFF